This T cell receptor (beta chain) came from a study of radiotherapy plus CTLA-4 blockade in lung cancer. Study as a whole: An objective response was seen in around a sixth of patients, and disease control in over 25%.

Points on this clone: Its antigen remains unknown.

Participants had chemo-refractory metastatic non-small-cell lung cancer and were treated with focal radiation plus ipilimumab CTLA-4 blockade. Trimming left V 6 bases short and J 7 bases short, with 18 bases between. This CDR3 is 14 amino acids long. CDR1 is MNHEY and CDR2 is SVGAGI in the germline V gene. Libraries were prepared by immunoSEQ multiplex PCR; TCRdb keeps only in-frame clonotypes and omits some of them. Seen here are about 88,000 clones, 55% to 75% observed once, and the top ten hold around an eighth. Study-wide results and limits: Clones of tumor-derived TCRs expanded in blood after radiotherapy plus ipilimumab.

Sample: peripheral blood, taken from a patient treated with radiotherapy plus ipilimumab. The clonotype was recovered from a human donor with non-small cell lung cancer that progressed on radiotherapy plus ipilimumab. The chain is built from TRBV6-5 and TRBJ2-5; D gene unclear. The CDR3 reads CASSPTSGSMTQYF. In DNA, the CDR3 is TGTGCCAGCAGCCCTACAAGTGGAAGTATGACCCAGTACTTC.